The next 31 T cell receptor beta chains were all read from a single sample in a study of cytomegalovirus exposure and HLA in healthy donors. Primers included in the PCR were 60 Vbeta and 13 Jbeta primers. Clones were sequenced by immunoSEQ multiplex PCR, and TCRdb holds only the in-frame ones, with some missing. Among about 140,000 clones listed, 79% were seen once. Sequences were obtained from PBMCs. The receptors derive from a man aged 18 to 29 in good health and CMV-seronegative.

The V gene is TRBV4-1, the J gene TRBJ2-6; 8 positions match TRBD1. The CDR3 runs to 18 residues. Germline V gene sequence: CDR1 MGHRA, CDR2 YSYEKL. V lost 3 bases to trimming and J lost 4 bases; unmatched junction nucleotides: 11. As DNA, the CDR3 is TGCGCCAGCAGCCAGGTGACAGGGGCCCCCAGGGGGGCCAACGTCCTGACTTTC. Its translation is CASSQVTGAPRGANVLTF.

The chain recombines TRBV18 with TRBJ1-1; TRBD1 aligns across 8 bases. Germline trimming cut 3 bases from V and 0 bases from J; bases unmatched to any gene: 3. Per the germline V gene, CDR1 is KGHSH and CDR2 is LQKENI. There are 15 residues in the CDR3. CDR3 amino acids: CASSPPGGLNTEAFF. The CDR3, as DNA: TGTGCCAGCTCACCCCCAGGGGGCTTGAACACTGAAGCTTTCTTT.

V and J are TRBV30 and TRBJ2-3; the match to TRBD1 covers 9 bases. The CDR3 totals 14 residues. CDR1 GTSNPN and CDR2 SVGIG come from the germline V gene (reference sequence). The V segment lost 4 bases and the J segment 3 bases; nucleotides outside the gene matches: 5. The CDR3 region has the DNA TGTGCCTGGACCCTGGGACAGGGAACAGATACGCAGTATTTT. This codes for CAWTLGQGTDTQYF.

V and J are TRBV29-1 and TRBJ1-1, with 10 bases aligning to TRBD1. The V and J ends lost 7 bases and 7 bases, in that order; junction bases with no gene match: 9. There are 13 residues in the CDR3. Germline V gene data show CDR1 as SQVTM and CDR2 as ANQGSEA. In DNA, the CDR3 is TGCAGCGGCGGACAGGGGGGATTGGGTGAAGCTTTCTTT. Translated: CSGGQGGLGEAFF.

This clone was seen a single time. The chain employs TRBV19 and TRBJ1-5, with D perhaps matching TRBD1 (5 bases). Germline CDR1 reads LNHDA; CDR2 reads SQIVND (reference sequence). This CDR3 comprises 14 residues. V was cut by 10 bases and J by 0 bases, with 13 bases left in between. Written as DNA, the CDR3 is TGTGCCACGTTGGACATCAATAGCAATCAGCCCCAGCATTTT. Its protein is CATLDINSNQPQHF.

This clone appeared a few times. The chain uses TRBV5-6 and TRBJ1-1, with a possible D match to TRBD1 (6 bases). This CDR3 spans 15 amino acids. Germline CDR1 SGHDT, CDR2 YYEEEE. The ends were cut back, 6 bases at V and 5 bases at J, with 20 bases in the middle. The CDR3 spells CASIPRGVGRTEAFF. For the CDR3, the DNA is TGTGCCAGCATCCCCAGGGGCGTAGGTAGAACTGAAGCTTTCTTT.

V usage is TRBV6-1 and J usage is TRBJ1-2; D is unresolved. Trimming cost V 6 bases and J 4 bases, with 9 bases left between them. This CDR3 has 12 residues. Per germline, CDR1 MNHNS and CDR2 SASEGT. CDR3 coding DNA: TGTGCCAGCAGGCAGGCAATCTATGGCTACACCTTC. Protein product: CASRQAIYGYTF.

This clone was recorded a few times. The V and J genes are TRBV7-4 and TRBJ1-5, with 11 bases that match TRBD1. CDR1 and CDR2 from the germline V gene are SGHVT and SQSDAQ. With 8 bases clipped from V and 2 bases from J, the junction kept 17 bases outside the gene matches. The CDR3 sequence is 19 residues long. The CDR3 loop is CASLFNSGQGVRGNQPQHF. Written as DNA, the CDR3 is TGTGCCAGCCTATTCAACTCGGGACAGGGGGTAAGGGGCAATCAGCCCCAGCATTTT.

J is TRBJ2-1 and V is TRBV27, with TRBD1 matching 8 bases. CDR3 length: 12 residues. The germline V gene encodes CDR1 MNHEY and CDR2 SMNVEV (reference sequence). Trimming took 4 bases from V and 7 from J; bases not matched to a gene: 0. The CDR3, as DNA: TGTGCCAGCAGTTGGACAGGGAATGAGCAGTTCTTC. The encoded protein is CASSWTGNEQFF.

The J gene is TRBJ2-5, the V gene TRBV5-1, with TRBD1 identical over 10 bases. This CDR3 is built from 14 residues. Germline V gives CDR1 SGHRS, CDR2 YFSETQ. V lost 7 bases, J lost 5 bases, and 8 bases stayed unmatched. CDR3 coding DNA: TGCGCCAGCTCCCCCGGGGACAGGGGCGAGACCCAGTACTTC. It encodes CASSPGDRGETQYF.

The gene calls are TRBV11-2 and TRBJ2-1; tentative D call: TRBD1 (7 bases). Germline CDR1 and CDR2: SGHAT and FQNNGV. Trimming stripped 0 bases from V and 9 bases from J, with 9 bases between. The CDR3 runs to 13 residues. The CDR3 sequence: CASSLDQGGEQFF. The CDR3 bases are TGTGCCAGCAGCTTAGATCAGGGGGGTGAGCAGTTCTTC.

V is TRBV27 and J is TRBJ1-5; 7 nucleotides line up with TRBD1. The CDR3 loop spans 14 amino acids. The germline V gene has CDR1 MNHEY and CDR2 SMNVEV (reference sequence). V trimming: 6 bases; J trimming: 4 bases; junction bases outside the gene matches: 6. In DNA, the CDR3 is TGTGCCAGCAGCGCTGCAGGGGGAAATCAGCCCCAGCATTTT. Protein: CASSAAGGNQPQHF.

The chain links TRBV5-1 to TRBJ2-1, with D perhaps matching TRBD2 (5 bases). V was clipped by 0 bases and J by 0 bases, with 7 bases between them. The CDR3 is 15 amino acids. From germline, CDR1 is SGHRS and CDR2 YFSETQ. This CDR3 reads CASSLAGSSYNEQFF. The CDR3 DNA reads as TGCGCCAGCAGCTTGGCTGGGAGCTCCTACAATGAGCAGTTCTTC.

The J gene is TRBJ1-5, the V gene TRBV6-1; D perhaps matches TRBD1 (6 bases). CDR3 length: 15 residues. V lost 5 bases and J lost 3, with 14 bases in between. The germline V gene encodes CDR1 MNHNS and CDR2 SASEGT. CDR3 DNA sequence: TGTGCCAGCAGTCCATTCCAGGGGACCAATCAGCCCCAGCATTTT. It yields the protein CASSPFQGTNQPQHF.

The chain joins TRBV7-9 to TRBJ2-1; 9 bases line up with TRBD1. The CDR3 is made up of 15 amino acids. The germline V gene encodes CDR1 SEHNR and CDR2 FQNEAQ (reference sequence). J was trimmed by 4 bases and V by 5 bases; bases with no gene match: 6. CDR3 coding DNA: TGTGCCAGCAGCCACACAGGGGGCAAGTACAATGAGCAGTTCTTC. This translates into CASSHTGGKYNEQFF.

This chain connects TRBV5-1 to TRBJ1-1; D is possibly TRBD1 (6 bases). V lost 0 bases, J lost 7 bases, and 16 bases lay in between. Germline assignment: CDR1 SGHRS and CDR2 YFSETQ. The CDR3 sequence is 15 residues long. CDR3 DNA sequence: TGCGCCAGCAGCTTGGCTGGGGGGGCGCCTAATGAAGCTTTCTTT. It encodes CASSLAGGAPNEAFF. The variable domain in full, completed from reference TRBV5-1 and TRBJ1-1, reads KAGVTQTPRYLIKTRGQQVTLSCSPISGHRSVSWYQQTPGQGLQFLFEYFSETQRNKGNFPGRFSGRQFSNSRSEMNVSTLELGDSALYLCASSLAGGAPNEAFFGQGTRLTVV.

The table lists this clone with a count of one. This sequence joins TRBV6-5 and TRBJ2-2; TRBD2 might be the D (6 bases). The germline CDR1 and CDR2 sequences are MNHEY and SVGAGI. Between the trimmed V and J ends, which lost 5 bases and 5 bases, there was a span of 9 bases. The CDR3 totals 13 residues. The CDR3 DNA reads TGTGCCAGCAGTCCACTAGCAACCGGGGAGCTGTTTTTT. This sequence encodes CASSPLATGELFF.

This clone was counted between two and nine times. The V gene is TRBV10-3, the J gene TRBJ2-7; tentative D call: TRBD1 (5 bases). Trimming removed 10 bases from V and 2 bases from J, with 12 bases in between. From germline, CDR1 is ENHRY and CDR2 SYGVKD. CDR3 length equals 12 residues. The CDR3 DNA reads TGTGCCACCCAGGGTCCAGCCTACGAGCAGTACTTC. Amino acids: CATQGPAYEQYF.

V usage is TRBV7-8 and J usage is TRBJ2-7; 8 nucleotides agree with TRBD2. Germline loops: CDR1 SGHVS, CDR2 FQNEAQ. The CDR3 is made up of 13 amino acids. V shed 8 bases, J shed 6 bases, and the junction held 9 bases outside the gene matches. The CDR3 DNA is TGTGCCAGCGCCTCAGGACTAGCAGGCGAGCAGTACTTC. This codes for CASASGLAGEQYF.

The chain uses TRBV6-6 and TRBJ1-1, with D possibly being TRBD1 (5 bases). This CDR3 comprises 16 residues. The V end lost 3 bases, the J end lost 3 bases, and 17 bases lay between the germline ends. The germline CDR1 and CDR2 sequences are MNHNY and SVGAGI (reference sequence). Here the CDR3 DNA reads TGTGCCAGCAGTTATGAAGCAGGGAGGGTAGACACTGAAGCTTTCTTT. Translated: CASSYEAGRVDTEAFF.

The chain couples TRBV5-1 to TRBJ2-7, with D perhaps matching TRBD1 (6 bases). Germline V gene sequence: CDR1 SGHRS, CDR2 YFSETQ. V was trimmed by 4 bases and J by 7 bases, leaving 15 bases between them. This CDR3 is 13 amino acids long. CDR3 coding DNA: TGCGCCAGCAGCACTACAGGGCCGAGGGAGCAGTACTTC. This codes for CASSTTGPREQYF.

The chain uses TRBV6-5 and TRBJ2-5; D is possibly TRBD2 (5 bases). Germline-derived CDR1 and CDR2 are MNHEY and SVGAGI. V shed 0 bases and J shed 11 bases, with 13 bases lying between them. The CDR3 is made up of 13 amino acids. CDR3 sequence reads: CASSYSTLREQYF. In nucleotides, the CDR3 is TGTGCCAGCAGTTACTCGACCTTAAGGGAGCAGTACTTC.

This clone has a single count. The rearrangement links TRBV29-1 to TRBJ2-5; 9 nucleotides align to TRBD1. The CDR3 loop spans 14 amino acids. The trim removed 5 bases at V and 4 bases at J, leaving 8 bases unmatched. From germline, CDR1 is SQVTM and CDR2 ANQGSEA. The CDR3 region has the DNA TGCAGCGTTCTACAGGGGGCGCGGGGAGAGACCCAGTACTTC. It specifies CSVLQGARGETQYF.

CDR3 residues: CASSLGKRQGAGPLHF. The DNA for the CDR3 is TGTGCCAGCAGCTTAGGAAAAAGACAGGGGGCAGGACCCCTCCACTTT. The gene calls are TRBV5-4 and TRBJ1-6; 10 nucleotides align to TRBD1. J gave up 12 bases and V 2 bases, and 11 bases lay outside the gene matches. Germline V gene sequence: CDR1 SGHNT, CDR2 YYREEE (reference sequence). The CDR3 extends over 16 amino acids.

The chain joins TRBV19 to TRBJ1-4; no clear D. There are 11 residues in the CDR3. Per the germline V gene, CDR1 is LNHDA and CDR2 is SQIVND (reference sequence). Trimming took 8 bases from V and 10 from J, leaving 11 bases between them. The CDR3 nucleotides read TGTGCCAGTGAATTCGCCGGAAAACTGTTTTTT. Amino acid sequence: CASEFAGKLFF.

The CDR3 nucleotides read TGTGCCAGCAGCGGACAGGGGGTTGCTGAAGCTTTCTTT. Residues: CASSGQGVAEAFF. This rearrangement joins TRBV2 to TRBJ1-1; 10 nucleotides align to TRBD1. V dropped 6 bases and J dropped 6; count of bases not matched to a gene: 4. The CDR3 is 13 residues long. Germline V lookup: CDR1 SNHLY, CDR2 FYNNEI.

The rearrangement links TRBV6-6 to TRBJ1-6; D unclear. V was clipped by 5 bases and J by 5 bases, with 10 bases between them. The length of the CDR3 is 14 residues. Germline loops: CDR1 MNHNY, CDR2 SVGAGI (reference sequence). The CDR3 loop is CASSLRINNSPLHF. Written as DNA, the CDR3 is TGTGCCAGCAGTCTCAGAATAAATAATTCACCCCTCCACTTT.

The chain employs TRBV12-5 and TRBJ2-7, with D possibly TRBD1 on 6 matching bases. V lost 0 bases, J lost 2 bases, and 20 bases lay in between. Germline lookup yields CDR1 LGHNT and CDR2 FRNRAP. CDR3 length: 18 residues. For the CDR3, the DNA is TGTGCTAGTGGTTTGGTACCAGGAAAGACAGGTGCGACCTACGAGCAGTACTTC. It is translated as CASGLVPGKTGATYEQYF. The variable domain in full, completed from reference TRBV12-5 and TRBJ2-7, reads DARVTQTPRHKVTEMGQEVTMRCQPILGHNTVFWYRQTMMQGLELLAYFRNRAPLDDSGMPKDRFSAEMPDATLATLKIQPSEPRDSAVYFCASGLVPGKTGATYEQYFGPGTRLTVT.

V usage is TRBV14 and J usage is TRBJ2-7; maybe TRBD1 (5 bases). The germline V gene has CDR1 SGHDN and CDR2 FVKESK. This CDR3 region has 16 residues. The germline V and J ends were trimmed by 4 bases and 6 bases, with 22 bases remaining between them. The CDR3 nucleotides read TGTGCCAGCAGCCCAGGGTCCTCGCTACCTAGATCCGAGCAGTACTTC. Translated: CASSPGSSLPRSEQYF.

V and J are TRBV5-1 and TRBJ1-2; possible D gene TRBD1, 5 bases. The V gene's germline CDR1 is SGHRS and CDR2 YFSETQ. Trimming shortened V by 3 bases and J by 5 bases, and 14 bases separated the two germline ends. This CDR3 is built from 14 residues. The CDR3 DNA follows: TGCGCCAGCAGCTCATCGGGGGGTTGGTATGGCTACACCTTC. Translating gives CASSSSGGWYGYTF.

The J gene is TRBJ1-2, the V gene TRBV28; 9 bases align to TRBD1. CDR1 is MDHEN, CDR2 SYDVKM, per germline. Trimming took 6 bases from V and 5 from J; bases not matched to a gene: 7. The CDR3 length is 14 residues. The CDR3 region has the DNA TGTGCCAGCAGCCGCCGGGGACAGGGATATGGCTACACCTTC. It codes for CASSRRGQGYGYTF.